These 10 T cell receptor beta chains originate from one sample sequenced in a study of blood T cell repertoires in COVID-19. Sequencing used immunoSEQ multiplex PCR; TCRdb keeps in-frame clones, though not all of them. The sample has approximately 190,000 clones, roughly 80% seen once. The source material was peripheral blood. These receptors all stem from a woman between 40 and 55 years old with acute or convalescent COVID-19.

The chain uses TRBV5-5 and TRBJ2-7; D call uncertain. V dropped 4 bases and J dropped 0 bases, with 5 bases sitting between them. The CDR3 loop spans 12 amino acids. Germline CDR1 SGHKS, CDR2 YYEKEE (reference sequence). The CDR3 sequence is CASSPDSYEQYF. In nucleotides, the CDR3 is TGTGCCAGCAGCCCAGACTCCTACGAGCAGTACTTC.

J is TRBJ1-2 and V is TRBV28, with TRBD1 as a possible D gene (6 bases). The CDR3 length is 12 residues. V lost 4 bases, J lost 7 bases, and 10 bases lay in between. Germline values: CDR1 MDHEN, CDR2 SYDVKM. The CDR3 loop is CASSSGASGYTF. The DNA for the CDR3 is TGTGCCAGCAGTTCAGGGGCAAGTGGCTACACCTTC.

The rearrangement links TRBV4-1 to TRBJ1-2; D not certain. V shed 0 bases and J shed 8 bases, with 16 bases lying between them. Germline CDR1 MGHRA, CDR2 YSYEKL. The CDR3 sequence is 15 residues long. CDR3 sequence reads: CASSQDRNMGGGYTF. CDR3 coding DNA: TGCGCCAGCAGCCAAGACCGGAATATGGGCGGGGGCTACACCTTC.

CDR3 nucleotides: TGTGCCAGCAGCCCGCGCTCCTATAATTCACCCCTCCACTTT. It translates to CASSPRSYNSPLHF. The V call is TRBV7-9, the J call TRBJ1-6; the D is unclear. The CDR3 has 14 amino acids. Germline V gene sequence: CDR1 SEHNR, CDR2 FQNEAQ (reference sequence). The germline V and J ends were trimmed by 5 bases and 0 bases, with 5 bases remaining between them.

This rearrangement joins TRBV5-6 to TRBJ2-1, with TRBD2 identical over 7 bases. V lost 2 bases and J lost 8; bases outside the gene matches: 4. The CDR3 spans 13 residues. CDR1 SGHDT and CDR2 YYEEEE come from the germline V gene. This CDR3 is CASSFGGSDEQFF. The CDR3 DNA follows: TGTGCCAGCAGCTTCGGCGGGAGTGATGAGCAGTTCTTC.

The chain links TRBV18 to TRBJ2-7, with 10 bases lining up with TRBD2. This CDR3 comprises 17 residues. The V segment lost 6 bases and the J segment 4 bases; nucleotides outside the gene matches: 15. Germline CDR1 KGHSH, CDR2 LQKENI. The CDR3 loop is CASSLASVAGGGYEQYF. The CDR3 bases are TGTGCCAGCTCTCTGGCCTCGGTAGCGGGAGGCGGGTACGAGCAGTACTTC. Combining the CDR3 with reference TRBV18 and TRBJ2-7 gives the whole variable domain NAGVMQNPRHLVRRRGQEARLRCSPMKGHSHVYWYRQLPEEGLKFMVYLQKENIIDESGMPKERFSAEFPKEGPSILRIQQVVRGDSAAYFCASSLASVAGGGYEQYFGPGTRLTVT.

This chain uses TRBV28 with TRBJ2-7; D possibly corresponds to TRBD2 (5 bases). Germline CDR1 MDHEN, CDR2 SYDVKM. V was trimmed by 5 bases and J by 3 bases, leaving 14 bases between them. The CDR3 covers 14 residues. Written as DNA, the CDR3 is TGTGCCAGCAGTCCCGGGATGGGCGGCTACGAGCAGTACTTC. Amino acids: CASSPGMGGYEQYF.

V usage is TRBV19 and J usage is TRBJ2-5; D not certain. The CDR3 runs to 14 residues. V was cut by 3 bases and J by 2 bases, with 10 bases left in between. Germline CDR1 is LNHDA and CDR2 is SQIVND (reference sequence). The CDR3 nucleotides are TGTGCCAGTAGTATGTTGGGCAGACAAGAGACCCAGTACTTC. It codes for CASSMLGRQETQYF.

A single count supports this clone. The chain joins TRBV4-1 to TRBJ2-3, with D possibly matching TRBD2 (5 bases). CDR3 length: 16 amino acids. V gave up 0 bases and J gave up 7 bases, with 17 bases separating them. Germline assignment: CDR1 MGHRA and CDR2 YSYEKL. The DNA of the CDR3 is TGCGCCAGCAGCCAAGATAGGAGTAGCGTGCTTCATACGCAGTATTTT. It specifies CASSQDRSSVLHTQYF.

This clone appeared a single time. The genes are TRBV11-2 and TRBJ2-5; TRBD2 might be the D (7 bases). This CDR3 spans 14 amino acids. Germline assignment: CDR1 SGHAT and CDR2 FQNNGV. Trimming stripped 1 base from V and 7 bases from J, with 13 bases between. The CDR3, as DNA: TGTGCCAGCAGCTTAGGTGTGGGAGGGGGGACCCAGTACTTC. Amino acid sequence: CASSLGVGGGTQYF.